A single sample is the source of the 14 T cell receptor beta chains below, sequenced in a study of OX40 agonist ivuxolimab in advanced cancers. Assay used: immunoSEQ multiplex PCR; TCRdb lists only in-frame clones, some missing. The sample has tens of thousands of clones; around nine tenths are singletons. The starting material was CD4+ or CD8+ T cells sorted from blood, obtained in a trial of the OX40 agonist ivuxolimab. The receptors shown here come from an adult with an advanced solid tumor such as melanoma, head and neck, liver or kidney cancer.

Comment on this clone: Its ends do not fully match the called genes, so a read error is possible. The chain uses TRBV11-2 and TRBJ2-7; 9 positions match TRBD2. The V gene's germline CDR1 is SGHAT and CDR2 FQNNGV. The CDR3 is 15 amino acids. Here the CDR3 DNA reads TGTGCCAGCAGGTTAGCGGGGGCGCCCTCCTACGAGCAGTACTTC. This sequence encodes CASRLAGAPSYEQYF.

The gene calls are TRBV19 and TRBJ2-1; 8 bases fit TRBD1. The CDR3 loop spans 13 amino acids. V dropped 4 bases and J dropped 6; count of bases not matched to a gene: 2. Germline V gives CDR1 LNHDA, CDR2 SQIVND (reference sequence). The CDR3 DNA follows: TGTGCCAGTAGTAGGACAGGGACCAATGAGCAGTTCTTC. As protein: CASSRTGTNEQFF.

The chain is built from TRBV18 and TRBJ1-2; no clear D gene. This CDR3 is 15 amino acids long. The V gene lost 3 bases and the J gene lost 0 bases, with 11 bases spanning the gap. Looked up from germline, CDR1 is KGHSH and CDR2 is LQKENI. Here the CDR3 DNA reads TGTGCCAGCTCACCCGAGTACGGGCCTAACTATGGCTACACCTTC. Amino acids: CASSPEYGPNYGYTF.

This chain uses TRBV5-5 with TRBJ1-2, with TRBD1 matching over 8 bases. There are 15 residues in the CDR3. Trimming at V came to 1 base and at J to 5 bases, leaving 7 bases not matched to a gene. CDR1 is SGHKS, CDR2 YYEKEE, per germline (reference sequence). CDR3 in DNA: TGTGCCAGCAGCTTGAGGCAGGGGGCACTGTATGGCTACACCTTC. The encoded protein is CASSLRQGALYGYTF. The full variable domain, with the rest looked up from reference TRBV5-5 and TRBJ1-2, is DAGVTQSPTHLIKTRGQQVTLRCSPISGHKSVSWYQQVLGQGPQFIFQYYEKEERGRGNFPDRFSARQFPNYSSELNVNALLLGDSALYLCASSLRQGALYGYTFGSGTRLTVV.

This rearrangement joins TRBV5-4 to TRBJ2-7; no definite D call. Germline lookup yields CDR1 SGHNT and CDR2 YYREEE (reference sequence). The CDR3 totals 15 residues. Trimming took off 4 bases at V and 5 bases at J, with 19 bases between the two ends. The CDR3 reads CASSVPPWGSHEQYF. The CDR3 DNA is TGTGCCAGCAGCGTACCGCCGTGGGGTTCCCACGAGCAGTACTTC.

This clone was observed a single time. The V call is TRBV19, the J call TRBJ1-2; possibly TRBD1 for D (6 bases). The CDR3 totals 15 residues. Germline lookup yields CDR1 LNHDA and CDR2 SQIVND (reference sequence). V dropped 3 bases and J dropped 4 bases, with 15 bases sitting between them. CDR3 in DNA: TGTGCCAGTAGTATCAAACAGGGAATGGCCTATGGCTACACCTTC. This sequence encodes CASSIKQGMAYGYTF.

V and J are TRBV5-5 and TRBJ1-1; TRBD1 aligns across 7 bases. V lost 0 bases to trimming and J lost 1 base; unmatched junction nucleotides: 15. Germline values: CDR1 SGHKS, CDR2 YYEKEE (reference sequence). This CDR3 contains 19 residues. The CDR3 DNA is TGTGCCAGCAGCTTGGTTTTGGTCGGTTTAGGGACAGCGAACACTGAAGCTTTCTTT. Its protein is CASSLVLVGLGTANTEAFF.

CDR3 loop: CATSAGDFDEKLFF. CDR3 coding DNA: TGTGCCACAAGTGCCGGGGACTTCGATGAAAAACTGTTTTTT. The chain links TRBV30 to TRBJ1-4; possible D gene TRBD1, 5 bases. The CDR3 is made up of 14 amino acids. Germline assignment: CDR1 GTSNPN and CDR2 SVGIG (reference sequence). V was clipped by 8 bases and J by 6 bases, with 19 bases between them. The complete variable domain, with remaining parts taken from reference TRBV30 and TRBJ1-4, reads SQTIHQWPATLVQPVGSPLSLECTVEGTSNPNLYWYRQAAGRGLQLLFYSVGIGQISSEVPQNLSASRPQDRQFILSSKKLLLSDSGFYLCATSAGDFDEKLFFGSGTQLSVL.

V usage is TRBV5-1 and J usage is TRBJ2-7; 8 bases fit TRBD2. The V gene end was trimmed by 1 base and the J gene end by 0 bases; junction bases not matched to a gene: 9. The germline gives CDR1 SGHRS, CDR2 YFSETQ. The CDR3 runs to 17 residues. CDR3: CASSLLLAGTSSYEQYF. The CDR3 nucleotides are TGCGCCAGCAGCTTGTTGCTAGCGGGTACGTCCTCCTACGAGCAGTACTTC.

The gene calls are TRBV29-1 and TRBJ2-2; possibly TRBD2 for D (5 bases). This CDR3 contains 11 residues. Per germline, CDR1 SQVTM and CDR2 ANQGSEA. V dropped 6 bases and J dropped 9 bases, with 11 bases sitting between them. The CDR3 nucleotides are TGCAGCGTATCCGGCGGGCGGGAGCTGTTTTTT. Protein product: CSVSGGRELFF.

The chain combines TRBV5-1 with TRBJ2-4, with D possibly matching TRBD1 (6 bases). The CDR3 is made up of 16 amino acids. The germline V gene encodes CDR1 SGHRS and CDR2 YFSETQ. Trimming took off 5 bases at V and 1 base at J, with 16 bases between the two ends. For the CDR3, the DNA is TGCGCCAGCAGTTTTGCCCACAGGGAGGCCAAAAACATTCAGTACTTC. Amino acid sequence: CASSFAHREAKNIQYF.

About this clone: The same CDR3 arises from other DNA sequences in this sample as well. The rearrangement links TRBV5-4 to TRBJ1-1; D is unclear. The CDR3 length is 11 residues. Germline loops: CDR1 SGHNT, CDR2 YYREEE (reference sequence). Between the trimmed V and J ends, which lost 4 bases and 2 bases, there was a span of 3 bases. For the CDR3, the DNA is TGTGCCAGCAGCCAAAACACTGAAGCTTTCTTT. Translation: CASSQNTEAFF. Variable domain in full (rest from reference TRBV5-4 and TRBJ1-1): ETGVTQSPTHLIKTRGQQVTLRCSSQSGHNTVSWYQQALGQGPQFIFQYYREEENGRGNFPPRFSGLQFPNYSSELNVNALELDDSALYLCASSQNTEAFFGQGTRLTVV.

The rearrangement joins TRBV10-3 to TRBJ2-7; the match to TRBD2 covers 8 bases. The CDR3 loop spans 15 amino acids. V was clipped by 2 bases and J by 2 bases; unmatched bases: 5. The germline V gene encodes CDR1 ENHRY and CDR2 SYGVKD. The CDR3 region has the DNA TGTGCCATCAGTGAGCGGGGGGGAGGGCCCTACGAGCAGTACTTC. Translated: CAISERGGGPYEQYF.

This chain uses TRBV4-3 with TRBJ1-1; TRBD1 might be the D (6 bases). V lost 0 bases and J 4 bases, leaving 12 bases between the germline ends. CDR3 length: 15 residues. Germline CDR1 and CDR2: LGHNA and YSLEER. CDR3: CASSQDRLGGTEAFF. The CDR3 nucleotides read TGCGCCAGCAGCCAAGATCGGTTAGGGGGCACTGAAGCTTTCTTT.